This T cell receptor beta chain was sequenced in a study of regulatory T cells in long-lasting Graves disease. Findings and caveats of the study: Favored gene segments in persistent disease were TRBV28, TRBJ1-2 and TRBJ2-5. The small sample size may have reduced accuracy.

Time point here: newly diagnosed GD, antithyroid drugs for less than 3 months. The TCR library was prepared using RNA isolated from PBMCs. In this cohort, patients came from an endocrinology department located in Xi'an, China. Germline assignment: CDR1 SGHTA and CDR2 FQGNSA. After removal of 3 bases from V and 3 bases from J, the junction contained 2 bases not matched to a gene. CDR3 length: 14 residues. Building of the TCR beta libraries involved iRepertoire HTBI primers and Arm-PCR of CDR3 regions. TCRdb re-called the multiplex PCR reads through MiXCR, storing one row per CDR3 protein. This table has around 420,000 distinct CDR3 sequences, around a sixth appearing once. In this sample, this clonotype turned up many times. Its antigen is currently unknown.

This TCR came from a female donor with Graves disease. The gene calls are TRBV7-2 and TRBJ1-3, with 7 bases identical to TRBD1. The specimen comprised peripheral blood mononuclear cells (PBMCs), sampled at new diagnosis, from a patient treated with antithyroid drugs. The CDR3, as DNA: TGTGCCAGCAGCTTGACAGGGCATGGAAACACCATATATTTT. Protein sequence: CASSLTGHGNTIYF.